Each of the 3 T cell receptor beta chains below was sequenced from the same sample in a study of T cell repertoires in cytomegalovirus infection. These receptors are not linked to any known antigen. MiXCR was run by TCRdb on the reads, yielding one entry per CDR3 protein. The sample lists approximately 1,000,000 distinct CDR3 sequences, around 29% occurring once. The source material was cultured CD8+ T cells from PBMCs, sampled from culture after CMV antigen stimulation. These receptors all come from a human donor in good health (CMV status not recorded). Some clones in this sample may be carry-over from other donors' samples.

Note on this clonotype: A much larger clonotype is one base distant, so this may be a read error. The chain links TRBV12-3 or TRBV12-4 to TRBJ2-5; D may be TRBD2 (6 bases). The CDR3 length is 15 residues. The CDR3: CAGSLRGGPVETQYF. In nucleotides, the CDR3 is TGTGCCGGCAGTTTACGGGGAGGCCCTGTGGAGACCCAGTACTTC.

CDR3 loop: CSVSSGSTDTQYF. The CDR3 DNA is TGCAGTGTCTCTAGCGGGTCAACAGATACGCAGTATTTT. This chain connects TRBV20-1 to TRBJ2-3; the match to TRBD2 covers 8 bases. CDR1 is DFQATT, CDR2 SNEGSKA, per germline (reference sequence). Trimming at V came to 7 bases and at J to 3 bases, leaving 6 bases not matched to a gene. CDR3 length equals 13 residues.

V is TRBV6-2 or TRBV6-3 and J is TRBJ1-2; possible D gene TRBD1, 6 bases. Trimming left V 0 bases short and J 3 bases short, with 11 bases between. The germline V gene encodes CDR1 MNHEY and CDR2 SVGEGT. This CDR3 has 15 amino acids. CDR3 DNA sequence: TGTGCCAGCAGTTACTCAGCAGGGGACCACTATGGCTACACCTTC. Its translation is CASSYSAGDHYGYTF.